This T cell receptor (beta chain) was recovered during a study of blood T cell repertoires in COVID-19. This clone was detected a few times. Per the authors' pipeline: Amplified reference gene primers provided the basis for estimating nucleated cell counts. Produced via immunoSEQ multiplex PCR; TCRdb's table is partial and in-frame only. That table gives V, J and clone size, and the DNA gave D and trimming. The data hold roughly 55,000 clones, with around 86% observed a single time. The specimen sequenced was peripheral blood. This clonotype was sampled from a woman aged 60 to 75 with acute or convalescent COVID-19.

CDR3 nucleotide sequence: TGTGCCAGCAGTCGGGACAGGGGCACCCTAGTGGTGTACGAGCAGTACTTC. Protein product: CASSRDRGTLVVYEQYF. This rearrangement joins TRBV6-6 to TRBJ2-7; 10 bases are a match to TRBD1. V lost 5 bases and J lost 4; bases outside the gene matches: 14. The CDR3 runs 17 residues. Germline V gene sequence: CDR1 MNHNY, CDR2 SVGAGI (reference sequence).